These 29 T cell receptor beta chains were sequenced from one sample in a study of CD8+CD57+ T cells in acquired aplastic anemia. In patients chosen for sequencing, flow cytometry had shown CD8+CD57+ cell expansion. Genomic DNA, serving as template, underwent TCR beta VDJ and CDR3 profiling. Each CDR3 protein gets one entry after TCRdb re-called the reads with MiXCR. The table has roughly 160,000 distinct CDR3 sequences, 71% seen once. The sample was sorted CD4+, CD8+, or CD8+CD57+ T cells (not recorded which) from PBMCs. All receptors come from a human donor with aplastic anemia.

This chain uses TRBV3-1 with TRBJ1-6; no clear D gene. The CDR3 runs to 13 residues. CDR1 is LGHDT, CDR2 YNNKEL, per germline (reference sequence). Trimming took off 4 bases at V and 14 bases at J, with 15 bases between the two ends. The CDR3, as DNA: TGTGCCAGCAGCCCCACTCAAGGGATAACCCTCCACTTT. Translating it yields CASSPTQGITLHF.

The rearrangement joins TRBV7-3 to TRBJ2-2; no definite D call. Trimming removed 6 bases from V and 7 bases from J, with 3 bases in between. The CDR3 spans 10 residues. Germline CDR1 reads SGHTA; CDR2 reads FQGTGA. The CDR3 DNA reads as TGTGCCAGCAGTCGCGGGGAGCTGTTTTTT. Its protein is CASSRGELFF.

A few counts support this clonotype. This chain connects TRBV7-9 to TRBJ2-1; 8 bases match TRBD1. The J segment lost 8 bases and the V segment lost 4 bases, leaving 13 bases of the junction unmatched. Germline CDR1 reads SEHNR; CDR2 reads FQNEAQ (reference sequence). The CDR3 length is 16 residues. CDR3 in amino acids: CASSSPPGQEVYEQFF. CDR3 nucleotide sequence: TGTGCCAGCAGCTCCCCCCCGGGACAGGAGGTTTATGAGCAGTTCTTC.

The gene calls are TRBV29-1 and TRBJ2-7; possibly TRBD1 or TRBD2 for D (5 bases each). Trimming left V 2 bases short and J 1 base short, with 12 bases between. CDR1 and CDR2 (germline): SQVTM, ANQGSEA. This CDR3 has 14 residues. CDR3 sequence: CSVEWDDISYEQYF. CDR3 DNA: TGCAGCGTTGAATGGGACGACATTTCCTACGAGCAGTACTTC.

V and J are TRBV19 and TRBJ2-1, with D tentatively TRBD1 (6 bases). Trimming took 1 base from V and 2 from J, leaving 6 bases between them. The length of the CDR3 is 14 residues. The germline CDR1 and CDR2 sequences are LNHDA and SQIVND (reference sequence). The CDR3 spells CASSIGTAYNEQFF. DNA for the CDR3: TGTGCCAGTAGTATAGGGACAGCCTACAATGAGCAGTTCTTC. Combining the CDR3 with reference TRBV19 and TRBJ2-1 gives the whole variable domain DGGITQSPKYLFRKEGQNVTLSCEQNLNHDAMYWYRQDPGQGLRLIYYSQIVNDFQKGDIAEGYSVSREKKESFPLTVTSAQKNPTAFYLCASSIGTAYNEQFFGPGTRLTVL.

This clonotype was seen a few times. This chain links TRBV7-6 with TRBJ2-2; the match to TRBD2 covers 11 bases. Germline assignment: CDR1 SGHVS and CDR2 FNYEAQ. J gave up 0 bases and V 1 base, and 1 base lay outside the gene matches. The CDR3 length is 17 residues. For the CDR3, the DNA is TGTGCCAGCAGCTTAGTTAGCGGGGGGGCGAACACCGGGGAGCTGTTTTTT. Translation gives CASSLVSGGANTGELFF.

This chain connects TRBV20-1 to TRBJ2-7; D could derive from TRBD1 or TRBD2 (5 bases each). The V and J ends lost 3 bases and 3 bases respectively, with 15 bases between them. CDR3 length: 14 residues. From germline, CDR1 is DFQATT and CDR2 SNEGSKA (reference sequence). The DNA for the CDR3 is TGCAGTGCTAGCGACCGGGACGGAAGCTACGAGCAGTACTTC. This gives the protein CSASDRDGSYEQYF.

CDR3 DNA: TGTGCCAGCAGTCTTAGTGGGATCACAGATACGCAGTATTTT. This codes for CASSLSGITDTQYF. The V call is TRBV2, the J call TRBJ2-3; no clear D. V lost 5 bases and J 2 bases, leaving 11 bases between the germline ends. The CDR3 has 14 amino acids. Germline V gives CDR1 SNHLY, CDR2 FYNNEI.

The table lists this clonotype with a few counts. The V gene is TRBV2, the J gene TRBJ2-7, with D perhaps matching TRBD1 (6 bases). Trimming stripped 2 bases from V and 0 bases from J, with 11 bases between. Germline V CDR1 and CDR2: SNHLY, FYNNEI. The CDR3 is 15 residues long. The CDR3 coding sequence is TGTGCCAGCAGTGAATGGGACACGAGCTCCTACGAGCAGTACTTC. This codes for CASSEWDTSSYEQYF. Drawing the rest from reference TRBV2 and TRBJ2-7, the complete variable domain is EPEVTQTPSHQVTQMGQEVILRCVPISNHLYFYWYRQILGQKVEFLVSFYNNEISEKSEIFDDQFSVERPDGSNFTLKIRSTKLEDSAMYFCASSEWDTSSYEQYFGPGTRLTVT.

This clonotype was observed once. The V gene is TRBV4-2, the J gene TRBJ2-4; D is possibly TRBD2 (5 bases). The CDR3 has 15 amino acids. The V and J ends lost 5 bases and 5 bases respectively, with 16 bases between them. CDR1 is LGHNA and CDR2 is YNFKEQ in the germline V gene. The CDR3 loop is CASSSTPNGENIQYF. CDR3 coding DNA: TGTGCCAGCAGCTCGACACCTAACGGGGAAAACATTCAGTACTTC.

The V gene is TRBV2, the J gene TRBJ1-1; D unclear. Deletions cut 6 bases from V and 9 bases from J, with 11 bases between. The length of the CDR3 is 11 residues. Germline CDR1 SNHLY, CDR2 FYNNEI. The CDR3 here is CASRERLQAFF. The CDR3 nucleotides are TGTGCCAGCAGAGAGAGACTACAAGCTTTCTTT.

This clonotype turned up a few times. V usage is TRBV7-7 and J usage is TRBJ2-1; the D gene is possibly TRBD2 (6 bases). The CDR3 length is 14 residues. Germline V gene sequence: CDR1 SSHAT, CDR2 FNYEAQ (reference sequence). V was cut by 5 bases and J by 8 bases, with 16 bases left in between. This CDR3 is CASSPGLLVHEQFF. In DNA, the CDR3 is TGTGCCAGCAGCCCGGGACTGCTGGTGCATGAGCAGTTCTTC.

This sequence joins TRBV7-9 and TRBJ2-2, with 10 bases matching TRBD2. J was trimmed by 6 bases and V by 6 bases; bases with no gene match: 10. The CDR3 runs to 16 residues. Germline V gives CDR1 SEHNR, CDR2 FQNEAQ (reference sequence). CDR3 nucleotide sequence: TGTGCCAGCAGTGACCTACCGGGACTAGCGTCCGGGGAGCTGTTTTTT. It translates to CASSDLPGLASGELFF.

This CDR3 is CASNQGQAGRPQHF. In DNA, the CDR3 is TGTGCCAGCAACCAGGGGCAGGCCGGACGGCCCCAGCATTTT. The chain employs TRBV12-3 or TRBV12-4 and TRBJ1-5; D perhaps matches TRBD1 (6 bases). The CDR3 covers 14 residues. With 7 bases removed from V and 9 bases from J, the gap between germline ends came to 19 bases.

This clonotype was recorded at least ten times. The genes are TRBV3-1 and TRBJ2-2; 10 bases align to TRBD1. V shed 5 bases and J 3 bases; nucleotides not matched to a gene: 3. CDR3 length: 15 residues. CDR1 is LGHDT and CDR2 is YNNKEL in the germline V gene (reference sequence). The CDR3 spells CASSTGTGDTGELFF. In DNA form, the CDR3 reads TGTGCCAGCAGCACAGGGACAGGGGACACCGGGGAGCTGTTTTTT.

To note about this clonotype: At one boundary the junction diverges from the germline segment, which might be a read error. J is TRBJ2-1 and V is TRBV29-1; 11 bases align to TRBD2. This CDR3 has 12 amino acids. From germline, CDR1 is SQVTM and CDR2 ANQGSEA. CDR3 in amino acids: CSVEDPSGGNQF. In DNA form, the CDR3 reads TGCAGCGTTGAAGATCCTAGCGGGGGGAACCAATTC.

By frequency in the sample, this clonotype is large (0.1 to 1%). CDR3 region: CASSTGTGGADTQYF. DNA of the CDR3: TGTGCCAGCAGTACCGGGACAGGGGGCGCAGATACGCAGTATTTT. The chain has TRBV6-4 and TRBJ2-3, with 12 bases lining up with TRBD1. CDR3 length: 15 amino acids. V lost 5 bases to trimming and J lost 4 bases; unmatched junction nucleotides: 4. Germline-derived CDR1 and CDR2 are MRHNA and SNTAGT.

J is TRBJ1-1 and V is TRBV29-1; unclear D gene. Germline loops: CDR1 SQVTM, CDR2 ANQGSEA. Trimming removed 3 bases from V and 1 base from J, with 6 bases in between. The CDR3 spans 12 residues. CDR3 sequence: CSVDGTNTEAFF. The CDR3, as DNA: TGCAGCGTTGATGGCACGAACACTGAAGCTTTCTTT.

This clonotype was seen a single time. The V gene is TRBV24-1, the J gene TRBJ1-5; D not resolved. Germline-derived CDR1 and CDR2 are KGHDR and SFDVKD. The CDR3 length is 13 residues. Trimming took off 6 bases at V and 3 bases at J, with 8 bases between the two ends. The CDR3 protein is CATSLAPNQPQHF. The DNA for the CDR3 is TGTGCCACCAGTTTGGCTCCCAATCAGCCCCAGCATTTT.

This clonotype has only a few counts. The J gene is TRBJ2-3, the V gene TRBV7-9; tentatively, D is TRBD2 (5 bases). This CDR3 region has 15 residues. In germline, CDR1 is SEHNR, CDR2 FQNEAQ (reference sequence). V was cut by 8 bases and J by 1 base, with 16 bases left in between. As DNA, the CDR3 is TGTGCCAGCGCTAACGAGGGTTTGGGCACAGATACGCAGTATTTT. Protein product: CASANEGLGTDTQYF.

Turning to this clonotype: One end of the junction is discordant with germline, which a read error may explain. The genes are TRBV10-2 and TRBJ2-2; the D gene is possibly TRBD2 (5 bases). The CDR3 runs 11 residues. Germline V lookup: CDR1 WSHSY, CDR2 SAAADI. The CDR3 region has the DNA TGCGCCAACAGTGAGTTGAGGGTGCTGTTTTTT. Translated, it gives CANSELRVLFF.

This clonotype is medium-sized within its sample. The chain links TRBV6-2 or TRBV6-3 to TRBJ2-7; TRBD1 aligns across 10 bases. The V gene's germline CDR1 is MNHEY and CDR2 SVGEGT. V was pared by 6 bases and J by 1 base, with 6 bases of the junction left unmatched. CDR3 length equals 15 residues. In DNA, the CDR3 is TGTGCCAGCAGAAGGGGACAGGGGCCTTCCTACGAGCAGTACGTC. Its translation: CASRRGQGPSYEQYV.

The chain joins TRBV6-5 to TRBJ1-6; D gene uncertain. The CDR3 is 13 residues long. V gave up 6 bases and J gave up 9 bases, with 12 bases separating them. The germline V gene has CDR1 MNHEY and CDR2 SVGAGI. The CDR3 nucleotides read TGTGCCAGCAGGGGGAAACAAATTTCACCCCTCCACTTT. Its translation: CASRGKQISPLHF.

The chain couples TRBV7-2 to TRBJ1-3; D is perhaps TRBD1 (5 bases). CDR1 and CDR2 (germline): SGHTA, FQGNSA. Trimming removed 1 base from V and 0 bases from J, with 25 bases in between. The CDR3 consists of 21 residues. The CDR3: CASSLGTSGALADHSGNTIYF. For the CDR3, the DNA is TGTGCCAGCAGCTTAGGAACTTCCGGGGCTCTGGCCGATCACTCTGGAAACACCATATATTTT.

The V gene is TRBV19, the J gene TRBJ2-3, with 11 nucleotides matching TRBD2. The CDR3 has 17 residues. J was trimmed by 3 bases and V by 6 bases; bases with no gene match: 11. Germline CDR1 is LNHDA and CDR2 is SQIVND (reference sequence). The CDR3: CASRPTPGTSGTDTQYF. CDR3 nucleotides: TGTGCCAGTAGGCCCACTCCTGGGACTAGCGGAACAGATACGCAGTATTTT.

This clonotype was counted between two and nine times. The V gene is TRBV19, the J gene TRBJ2-2; TRBD1 is a possible D gene (6 bases). The CDR3 has 14 amino acids. The germline V and J ends were trimmed by 4 bases and 2 bases, with 8 bases remaining between them. The germline gives CDR1 LNHDA, CDR2 SQIVND (reference sequence). The CDR3 DNA follows: TGTGCCAGTAGTAAGACAGGAAACACCGGGGAGCTGTTTTTT. It specifies CASSKTGNTGELFF.

V gene TRBV11-1 combines with J gene TRBJ2-7; no firm D call. V lost 5 bases to trimming and J lost 0 bases, with 8 bases between them. In germline, CDR1 is SGHAT, CDR2 FQDESV (reference sequence). The CDR3 is made up of 13 amino acids. CDR3 sequence: CASSHQDSYEQYF. CDR3 nucleotides: TGTGCCAGCAGCCACCAAGACTCCTACGAGCAGTACTTC.

V is TRBV9 and J is TRBJ2-1, with 10 bases aligning to TRBD2. Germline V gene lookup returns CDR1 SGDLS and CDR2 YYNGEE. The CDR3 consists of 15 residues. The J segment lost 5 bases and the V segment lost 4 bases, leaving 6 bases of the junction unmatched. Here the CDR3 DNA reads TGTGCCAGCAGCACCAGCGGGAGGGTCCACAATGAGCAGTTCTTC. This codes for CASSTSGRVHNEQFF.

This clonotype has just a few counts. V gene TRBV20-1 combines with J gene TRBJ1-1; possible D gene TRBD1, 5 bases. V was trimmed by 2 bases and J by 2 bases, leaving 12 bases between them. The CDR3 is 14 amino acids. Germline CDR1 DFQATT, CDR2 SNEGSKA (reference sequence). CDR3 amino acids: CSARIGRGNTEAFF. The CDR3 DNA reads as TGCAGTGCTAGAATAGGGAGGGGAAACACTGAAGCTTTCTTT.